This T cell receptor beta chain was retrieved from a study of PD-L1 blockade in urothelial cancer (dated by TCRdb to 2016 to 2017). As for the study more broadly: Every patient began therapy in the mid-2010s and was given atezolizumab 1,200 mg intravenously every 3 weeks. In the same patients, pretreatment tumors underwent whole exome sequencing and RNA sequencing in addition to TCR sequencing. TCR sequencing covered pretreatment tumor samples and matched, serially collected peripheral blood taken before and after atezolizumab treatment. Blood samples were analyzed at two time points: 3 weeks after treatment start (second dose) and 6 weeks after treatment start. The study, an exploratory multi-omic analysis, examined somatic, immune and clinical correlates of response to PD-L1 blockade with atezolizumab in urothelial cancer. About 85% of the roughly 29 patients were identified as males with urothelial cancer of bladder origin, and a prior smoking history was reported by 18 of 29 patients. Durable clinical benefit meant progression-free survival longer than 6 months, and TCR features were also tested against progression-free and overall survival. Blood samples gave a median of 141,255 T cells and approximately 85,000 unique TCRs, with a median clonality of 0.080. Patients had an ECOG performance status of 0 or 1 and had received between 0 and 3 prior chemotherapy regimens. Nine patients achieved durable clinical benefit and about 19 did not. Around 29 patients had pretreatment blood TCR-seq, some 25 had at least one posttreatment blood collection, and some 25 had tumor TCR-seq. General study outcomes and caveats: Because the sample size was small (n of about 27) and many exploratory analyses were performed, the results are intended to be hypothesis-generating. Improved progression-free and overall survival was associated with having pretreatment peripheral blood TCR clonality below the median. At 3 weeks after the start of treatment, tumor-associated TCR clones in peripheral blood had expanded more in patients with durable benefit (n of about 22, p = 0.022).

A cohort of about 31 patients with locally advanced or metastatic urothelial carcinoma, treated at Memorial Sloan Kettering on a trial protocol, was included. Peripheral blood mononuclear cells were collected from each patient pretreatment and during treatment, giving between 1 and 8 total time points per patient. The Qiagen DNeasy Blood extraction kit was used to purify genomic DNA from total PBMCs and tumor samples. PBMCs were collected pretreatment and during treatment, and were isolated and stored as previously described. Synthetic TCR analog templates were spiked into each PCR so that absolute template abundance could be estimated from read counts. The immunoSEQ assay was used to amplify TCRbeta CDR3 regions from genomic DNA with bias-controlled V and J gene primers. Rearranged TCRbeta segments were sequenced at approximately 20X coverage. The published analysis was carried out like this. Clustering was used to correct sequencing errors, and CDR3s were annotated against IMGT so that V, D and J genes could be assigned. Out-of-frame and stop-codon sequences were excluded, and only productive TCRbeta rearrangements were used in downstream analyses. To compute clonality, Shannon entropy was normalized by the log of the number of unique productive sequences and then subtracted from one. Clones differing between time points or between blood and tumor were identified by Fisher's exact test with Benjamini-Hochberg correction at adjusted p below 0.01. Imported from immuneACCESS, the table was reduced by TCRdb to in-frame sequences with V and J called. These copies leave out some clones; in studies compared against another copy, an unresolved V gene accounts for under half, and the cause of the remainder is not known. V and J calls and clone size follow that table, whereas D and trimming were derived from the DNA. This sample holds some 79,000 clones; 82% were observed only once. More than 8% of the sample belongs to the ten largest clones.

This clone was seen only once. Its recognized antigen is unknown. No much larger clone exists at a distance of one base, and base qualities are not known. From the germline V gene, CDR1 is SGHDT and CDR2 is YYEEEE. From cysteine to phenylalanine, the CDR3 is 13 amino acids long. Just the 39-base CDR3 DNA is kept, in frame starting at base 1. Deletion took 1 base off V and 7 bases off J, with a span of 12 bases between the germline ends. Recombination joined TRBV5-6 with TRBJ2-7; possibly the D gene is TRBD2, per 5 matching bases. The TCR was taken from a man aged 65 to 79 with urothelial cancer. The source material was PBMCs, sampled around atezolizumab (anti-PD-L1) treatment. CDR3 sequence: CASSLPGSGEQYF. The bases read TGTGCCAGCAGCTTGCCCGGGTCGGGAGAGCAGTACTTC.